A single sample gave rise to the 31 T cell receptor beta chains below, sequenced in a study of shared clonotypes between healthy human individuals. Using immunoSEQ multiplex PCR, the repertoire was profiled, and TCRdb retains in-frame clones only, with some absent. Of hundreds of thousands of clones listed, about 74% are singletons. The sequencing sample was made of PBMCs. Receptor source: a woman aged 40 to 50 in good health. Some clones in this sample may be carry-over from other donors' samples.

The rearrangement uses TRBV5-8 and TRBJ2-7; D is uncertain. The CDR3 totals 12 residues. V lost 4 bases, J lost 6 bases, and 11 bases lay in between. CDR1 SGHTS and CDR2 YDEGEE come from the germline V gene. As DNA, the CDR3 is TGTGCCAGCAGCCGGCGTAGGGCCGAGCAGTACTTC. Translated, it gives CASSRRRAEQYF.

CDR3 protein: CASSQEVGLAGTSYNEQFF. The DNA for the CDR3 is TGCGCCAGCAGCCAAGAGGTAGGACTAGCGGGTACCTCCTACAATGAGCAGTTCTTC. The chain links TRBV4-1 to TRBJ2-1, with 11 bases identical to TRBD2. Trimming at V came to 0 bases and at J to 0 bases, leaving 7 bases not matched to a gene. Per the germline V gene, CDR1 is MGHRA and CDR2 is YSYEKL. This CDR3 has 19 residues.

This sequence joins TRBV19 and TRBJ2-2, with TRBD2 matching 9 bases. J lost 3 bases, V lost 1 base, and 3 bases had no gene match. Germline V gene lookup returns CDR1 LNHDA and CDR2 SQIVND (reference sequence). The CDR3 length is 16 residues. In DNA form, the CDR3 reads TGTGCCAGTAGTATAGGTAGCGGGAGTTACACCGGGGAGCTGTTTTTT. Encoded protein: CASSIGSGSYTGELFF.

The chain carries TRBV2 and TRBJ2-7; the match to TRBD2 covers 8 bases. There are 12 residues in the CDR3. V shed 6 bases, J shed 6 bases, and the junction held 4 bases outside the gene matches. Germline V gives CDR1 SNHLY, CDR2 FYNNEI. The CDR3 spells CASRGTSSEQYF. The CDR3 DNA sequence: TGTGCCAGCAGGGGGACTAGTTCCGAGCAGTACTTC.

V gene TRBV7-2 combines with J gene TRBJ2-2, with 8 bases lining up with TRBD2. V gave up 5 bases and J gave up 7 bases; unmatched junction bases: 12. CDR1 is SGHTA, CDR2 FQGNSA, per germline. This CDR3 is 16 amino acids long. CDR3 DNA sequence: TGTGCCAGCAGCGCATCGATAGCGGGAACGGACGGGGAGCTGTTTTTT. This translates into CASSASIAGTDGELFF.

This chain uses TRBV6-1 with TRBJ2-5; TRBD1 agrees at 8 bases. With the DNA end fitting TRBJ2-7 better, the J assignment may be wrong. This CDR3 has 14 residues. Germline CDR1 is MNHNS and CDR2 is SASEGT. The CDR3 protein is CASNPDRASYEQYF. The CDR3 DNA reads TGTGCCAGCAACCCGGACAGGGCCTCCTACGAGCAGTACTTC.

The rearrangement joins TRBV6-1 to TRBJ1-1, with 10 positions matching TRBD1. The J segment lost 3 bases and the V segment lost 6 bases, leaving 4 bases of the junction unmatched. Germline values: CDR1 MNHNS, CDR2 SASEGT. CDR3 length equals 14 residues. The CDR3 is CASSFGQGDTEAFF. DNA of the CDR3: TGTGCCAGCAGCTTCGGACAGGGGGACACTGAAGCTTTCTTT.

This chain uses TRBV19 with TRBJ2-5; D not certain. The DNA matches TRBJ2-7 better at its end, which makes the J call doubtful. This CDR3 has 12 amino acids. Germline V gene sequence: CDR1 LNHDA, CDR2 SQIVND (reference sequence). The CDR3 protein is CASSMGSYEQYF. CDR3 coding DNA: TGTGCCAGTAGTATGGGCAGCTACGAGCAGTACTTC.

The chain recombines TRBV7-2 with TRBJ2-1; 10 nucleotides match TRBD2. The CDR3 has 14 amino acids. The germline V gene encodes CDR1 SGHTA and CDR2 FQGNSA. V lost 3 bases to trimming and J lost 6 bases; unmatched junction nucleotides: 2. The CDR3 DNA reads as TGTGCCAGCAGCTTGGGGACTAGCGTCAATGAGCAGTTCTTC. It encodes CASSLGTSVNEQFF.

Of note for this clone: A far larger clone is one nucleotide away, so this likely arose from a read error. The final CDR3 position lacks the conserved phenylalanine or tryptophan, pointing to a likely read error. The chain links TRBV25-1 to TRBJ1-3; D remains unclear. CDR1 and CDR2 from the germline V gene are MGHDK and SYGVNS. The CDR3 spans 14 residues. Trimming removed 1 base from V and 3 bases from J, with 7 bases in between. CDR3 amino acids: CASSEWDLGNTIYL. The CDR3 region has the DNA TGTGCCAGCAGTGAATGGGATCTTGGAAACACCATATATCTT.

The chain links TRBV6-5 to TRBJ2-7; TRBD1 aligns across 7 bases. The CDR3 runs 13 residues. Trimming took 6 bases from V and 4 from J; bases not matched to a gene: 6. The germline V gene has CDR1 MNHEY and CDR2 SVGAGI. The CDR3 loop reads CASRTGTEYEQYF. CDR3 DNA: TGTGCCAGCAGAACCGGGACAGAATACGAGCAGTACTTC.

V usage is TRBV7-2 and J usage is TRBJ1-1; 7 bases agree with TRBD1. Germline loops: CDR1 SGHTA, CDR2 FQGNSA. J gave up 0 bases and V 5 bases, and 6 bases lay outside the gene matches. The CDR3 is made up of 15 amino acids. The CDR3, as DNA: TGTGCCAGCAGCATTAGACAGGGAGTGAACACTGAAGCTTTCTTT. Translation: CASSIRQGVNTEAFF.

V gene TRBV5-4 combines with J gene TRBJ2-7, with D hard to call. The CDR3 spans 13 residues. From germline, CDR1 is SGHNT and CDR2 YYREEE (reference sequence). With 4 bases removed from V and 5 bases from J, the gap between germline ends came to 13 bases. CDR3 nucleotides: TGTGCCAGCAGCGCTGGACGGTCCGACGAGCAGTACTTC. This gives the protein CASSAGRSDEQYF.

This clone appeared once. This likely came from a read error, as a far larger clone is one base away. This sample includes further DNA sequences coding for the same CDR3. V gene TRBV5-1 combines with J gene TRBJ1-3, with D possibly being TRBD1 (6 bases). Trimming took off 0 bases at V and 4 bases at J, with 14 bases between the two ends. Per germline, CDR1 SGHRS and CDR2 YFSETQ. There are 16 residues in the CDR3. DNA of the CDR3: TGCGCCAGCAGCTTGGGAACAGGGTTTAAGGGAAACACCATATATTTT. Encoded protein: CASSLGTGFKGNTIYF. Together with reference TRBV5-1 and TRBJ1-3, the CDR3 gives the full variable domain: KAGVTQTPRYLIKTRGQQVTLSCSPISGHRSVSWYQQTPGQGLQFLFEYFSETQRNKGNFPGRFSGRQFSNSRSEMNVSTLELGDSALYLCASSLGTGFKGNTIYFGEGSWLTVV.

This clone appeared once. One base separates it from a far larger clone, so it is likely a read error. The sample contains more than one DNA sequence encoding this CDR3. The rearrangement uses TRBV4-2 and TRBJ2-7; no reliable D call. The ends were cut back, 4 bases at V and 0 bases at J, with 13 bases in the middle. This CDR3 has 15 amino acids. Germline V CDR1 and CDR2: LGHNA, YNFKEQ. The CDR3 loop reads CASSRSESSSYEQYF. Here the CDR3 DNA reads TGTGCCAGCAGCCGAAGCGAGTCTTCCTCCTACGAGCAGTACTTC.

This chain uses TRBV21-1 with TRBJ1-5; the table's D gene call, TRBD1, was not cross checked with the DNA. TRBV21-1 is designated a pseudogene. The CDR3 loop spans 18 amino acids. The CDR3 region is CASSKGPSCQGAGEPQHF. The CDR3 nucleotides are TGTGCCAGCAGCAAGGGGCCCTCCTGTCAGGGGGCTGGCGAGCCCCAGCATTTT.

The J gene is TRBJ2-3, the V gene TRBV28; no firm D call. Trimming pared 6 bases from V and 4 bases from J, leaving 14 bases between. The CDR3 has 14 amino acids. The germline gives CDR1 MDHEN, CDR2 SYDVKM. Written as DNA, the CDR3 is TGTGCCAGCAGCCGAGATCAACCCGCAGATACGCAGTATTTT. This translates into CASSRDQPADTQYF.

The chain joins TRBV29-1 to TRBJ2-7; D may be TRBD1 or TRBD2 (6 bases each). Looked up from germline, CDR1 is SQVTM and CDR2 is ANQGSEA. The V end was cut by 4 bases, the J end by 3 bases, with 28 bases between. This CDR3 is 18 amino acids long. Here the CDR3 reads CSVVGGDTSFWGHYEQYF. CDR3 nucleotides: TGCAGCGTTGTGGGCGGGGACACTTCCTTCTGGGGCCACTACGAGCAGTACTTC.

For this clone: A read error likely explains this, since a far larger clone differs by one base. Here the CDR3 DNA reads TGCGCCAGCAGCCAAGTAACGGGTCAGCCCCAGCATTTT. Protein: CASSQVTGQPQHF. V is TRBV4-3 and J is TRBJ1-5; no definite D call. This CDR3 is built from 13 residues. Germline loops: CDR1 LGHNA, CDR2 YSLEER. V lost 1 base and J lost 6, with 7 bases in between.

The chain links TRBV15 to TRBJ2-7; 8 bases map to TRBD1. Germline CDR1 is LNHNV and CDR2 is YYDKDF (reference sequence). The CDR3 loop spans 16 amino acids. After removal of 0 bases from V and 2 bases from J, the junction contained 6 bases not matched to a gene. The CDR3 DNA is TGTGCCACCAGCAGAGATCTCAGGACAGGGACCTACGAGCAGTACTTC. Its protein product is CATSRDLRTGTYEQYF.

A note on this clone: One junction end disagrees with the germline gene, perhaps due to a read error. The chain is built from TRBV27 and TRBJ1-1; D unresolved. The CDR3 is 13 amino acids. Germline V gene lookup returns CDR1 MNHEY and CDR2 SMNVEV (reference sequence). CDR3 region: CASSLSDPGKLGF. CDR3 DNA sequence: TGTGCCAGCAGTTTATCGGACCCCGGTAAGCTGGGGTTT.

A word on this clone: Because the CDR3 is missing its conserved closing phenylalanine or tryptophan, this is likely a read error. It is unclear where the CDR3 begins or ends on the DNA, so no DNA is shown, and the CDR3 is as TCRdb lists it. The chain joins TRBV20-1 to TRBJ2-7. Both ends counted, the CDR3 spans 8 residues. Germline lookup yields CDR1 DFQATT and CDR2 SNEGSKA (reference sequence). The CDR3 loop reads CSAMDGPI.

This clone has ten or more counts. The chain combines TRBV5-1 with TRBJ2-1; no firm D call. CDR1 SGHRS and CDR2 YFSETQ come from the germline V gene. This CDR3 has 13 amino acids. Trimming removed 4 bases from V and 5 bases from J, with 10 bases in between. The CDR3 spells CASSLRQNNEQFF. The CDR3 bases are TGCGCCAGCAGCCTAAGACAAAACAATGAGCAGTTCTTC.

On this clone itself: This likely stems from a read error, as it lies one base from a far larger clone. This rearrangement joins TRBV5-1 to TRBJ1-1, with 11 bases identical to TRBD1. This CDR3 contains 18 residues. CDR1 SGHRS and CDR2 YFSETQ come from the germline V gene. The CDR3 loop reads CASSVDRGLVGRNTETFF. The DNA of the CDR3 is TGCGCCAGCAGCGTGGACAGGGGGCTAGTGGGTAGGAACACTGAAACTTTCTTT. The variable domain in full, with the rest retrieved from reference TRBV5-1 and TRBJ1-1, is KAGVTQTPRYLIKTRGQQVTLSCSPISGHRSVSWYQQTPGQGLQFLFEYFSETQRNKGNFPGRFSGRQFSNSRSEMNVSTLELGDSALYLCASSVDRGLVGRNTETFFGQGTRLTVV.

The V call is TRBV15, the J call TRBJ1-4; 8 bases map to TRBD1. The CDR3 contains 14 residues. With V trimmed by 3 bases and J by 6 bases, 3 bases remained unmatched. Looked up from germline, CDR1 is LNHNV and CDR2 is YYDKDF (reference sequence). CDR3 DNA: TGTGCCACCAGCAGGGACAGGGCCTATGAAAAACTGTTTTTT. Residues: CATSRDRAYEKLFF.

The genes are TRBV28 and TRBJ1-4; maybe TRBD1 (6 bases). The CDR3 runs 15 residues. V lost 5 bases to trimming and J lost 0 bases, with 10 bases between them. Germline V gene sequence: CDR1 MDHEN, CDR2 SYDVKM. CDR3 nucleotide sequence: TGTGCCAGCAGTGCCTACAGGGCAACTAATGAAAAACTGTTTTTT. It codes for CASSAYRATNEKLFF.

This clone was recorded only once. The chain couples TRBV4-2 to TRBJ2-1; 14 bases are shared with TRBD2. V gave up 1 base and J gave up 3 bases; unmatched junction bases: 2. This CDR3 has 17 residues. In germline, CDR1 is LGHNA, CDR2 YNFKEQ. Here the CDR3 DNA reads TGTGCCAGCAGCCAAGGACTAGCGGGAGGGCTCTACAATGAGCAGTTCTTC. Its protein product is CASSQGLAGGLYNEQFF.

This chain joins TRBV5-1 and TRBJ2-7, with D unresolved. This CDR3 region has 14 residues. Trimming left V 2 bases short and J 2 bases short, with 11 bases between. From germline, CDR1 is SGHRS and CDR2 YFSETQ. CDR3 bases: TGCGCCAGCAGCTTACGAGCCGAGCCCTACGAGCAGTACTTC. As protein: CASSLRAEPYEQYF. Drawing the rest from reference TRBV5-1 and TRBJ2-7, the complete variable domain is KAGVTQTPRYLIKTRGQQVTLSCSPISGHRSVSWYQQTPGQGLQFLFEYFSETQRNKGNFPGRFSGRQFSNSRSEMNVSTLELGDSALYLCASSLRAEPYEQYFGPGTRLTVT.

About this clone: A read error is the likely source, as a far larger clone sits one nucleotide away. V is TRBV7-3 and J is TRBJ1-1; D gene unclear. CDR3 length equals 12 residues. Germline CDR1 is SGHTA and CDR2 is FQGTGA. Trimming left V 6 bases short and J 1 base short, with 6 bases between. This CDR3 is CASSMGNTEAFF. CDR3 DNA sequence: TGTGCCAGCAGTATGGGGAACACTGAAGCTTTCTTT.

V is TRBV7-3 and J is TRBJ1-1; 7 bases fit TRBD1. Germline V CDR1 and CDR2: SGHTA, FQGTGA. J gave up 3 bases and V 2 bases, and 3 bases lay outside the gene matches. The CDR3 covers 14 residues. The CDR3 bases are TGTGCCAGCAGCTTACTCGGGACAGACACTGAAGCTTTCTTT. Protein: CASSLLGTDTEAFF. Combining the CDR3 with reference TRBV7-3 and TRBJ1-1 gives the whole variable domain GAGVSQTPSNKVTEKGKYVELRCDPISGHTALYWYRQSLGQGPEFLIYFQGTGAADDSGLPNDRFFAVRPEGSVSTLKIQRTERGDSAVYLCASSLLGTDTEAFFGQGTRLTVV.

The CDR3 loop reads CAWNHQRTSGYTDTQYF. DNA for the CDR3: TGTGCCTGGAATCACCAAAGAACTAGCGGGTACACAGATACGCAGTATTTT. The J gene is TRBJ2-3, the V gene TRBV30, with 9 bases matching TRBD2. Germline V gene lookup returns CDR1 GTSNPN and CDR2 SVGIG (reference sequence). V dropped 4 bases and J dropped 2; count of bases not matched to a gene: 13. The CDR3 is 17 residues long.